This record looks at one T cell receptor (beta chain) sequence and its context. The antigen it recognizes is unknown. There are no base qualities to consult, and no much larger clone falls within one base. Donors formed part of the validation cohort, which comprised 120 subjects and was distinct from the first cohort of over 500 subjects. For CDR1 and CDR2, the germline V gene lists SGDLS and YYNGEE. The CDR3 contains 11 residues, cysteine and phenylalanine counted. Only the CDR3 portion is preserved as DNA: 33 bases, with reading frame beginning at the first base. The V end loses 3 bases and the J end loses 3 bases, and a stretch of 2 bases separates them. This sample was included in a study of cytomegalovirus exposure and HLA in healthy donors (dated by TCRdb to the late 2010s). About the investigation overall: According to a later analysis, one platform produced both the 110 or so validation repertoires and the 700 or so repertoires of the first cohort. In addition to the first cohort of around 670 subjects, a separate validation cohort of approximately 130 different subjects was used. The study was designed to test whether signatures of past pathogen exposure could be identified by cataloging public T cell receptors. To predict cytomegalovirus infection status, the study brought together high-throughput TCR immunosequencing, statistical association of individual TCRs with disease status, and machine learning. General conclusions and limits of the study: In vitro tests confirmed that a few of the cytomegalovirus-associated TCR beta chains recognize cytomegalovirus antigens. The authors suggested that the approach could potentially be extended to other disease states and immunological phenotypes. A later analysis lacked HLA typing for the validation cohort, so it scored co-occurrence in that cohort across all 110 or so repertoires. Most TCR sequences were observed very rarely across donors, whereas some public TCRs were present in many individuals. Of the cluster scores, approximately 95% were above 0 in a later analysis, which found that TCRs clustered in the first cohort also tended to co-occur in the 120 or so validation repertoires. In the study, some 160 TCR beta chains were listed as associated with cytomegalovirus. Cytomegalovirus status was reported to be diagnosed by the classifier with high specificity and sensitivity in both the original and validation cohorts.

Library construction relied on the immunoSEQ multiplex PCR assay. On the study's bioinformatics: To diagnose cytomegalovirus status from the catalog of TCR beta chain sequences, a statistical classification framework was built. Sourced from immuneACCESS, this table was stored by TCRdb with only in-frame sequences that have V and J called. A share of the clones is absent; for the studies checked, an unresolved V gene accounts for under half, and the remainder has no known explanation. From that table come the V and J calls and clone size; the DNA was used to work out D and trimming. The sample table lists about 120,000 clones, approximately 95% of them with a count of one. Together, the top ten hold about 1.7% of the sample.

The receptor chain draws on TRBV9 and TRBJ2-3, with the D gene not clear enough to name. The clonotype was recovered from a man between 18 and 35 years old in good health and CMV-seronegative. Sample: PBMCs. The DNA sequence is TGTGCCAGCAGCGCAACAGATACGCAGTATTTT. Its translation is CASSATDTQYF.